Listed here are 23 T cell receptor beta chains from one sample, sequenced in a study of blood T cell repertoires in COVID-19. TCRdb keeps only in-frame clones here, not all; method: immunoSEQ multiplex PCR. The sample consists of 60,000 to 90,000 clones, 84% of them appearing once. Sample: peripheral blood. The receptors were sampled from a woman between 45 and 65 years old with acute or convalescent COVID-19.

Written as DNA, the CDR3 is TGTGCCAGTATGGAAGGGACACTGGTGAACACTGAAGCTTTCTTT. This gives the protein CASMEGTLVNTEAFF. V and J are TRBV19 and TRBJ1-1; perhaps TRBD1 as D (6 bases). The V gene's germline CDR1 is LNHDA and CDR2 SQIVND (reference sequence). V was cut by 7 bases and J by 0 bases, with 15 bases left in between. CDR3 length equals 15 residues. Full variable domain (missing parts from reference TRBV19 and TRBJ1-1): DGGITQSPKYLFRKEGQNVTLSCEQNLNHDAMYWYRQDPGQGLRLIYYSQIVNDFQKGDIAEGYSVSREKKESFPLTVTSAQKNPTAFYLCASMEGTLVNTEAFFGQGTRLTVV.

The gene calls are TRBV5-4 and TRBJ2-3; 7 bases fit TRBD2. The germline gives CDR1 SGHNT, CDR2 YYREEE (reference sequence). With 4 bases clipped from V and 1 base from J, the junction kept 12 bases outside the gene matches. The CDR3 totals 17 residues. CDR3 amino acids: CASSLLSLGGGTDTQYF. The CDR3 region has the DNA TGTGCCAGCAGCCTACTCTCGCTGGGGGGGGGCACAGATACGCAGTATTTT.

This clone has just one count. This chain uses TRBV29-1 with TRBJ2-6; weak D call: TRBD1 (7 bases). The CDR3 has 17 amino acids. The germline gives CDR1 SQVTM, CDR2 ANQGSEA. Trimming removed 4 bases from V and 2 bases from J, with 18 bases in between. The CDR3 region has the DNA TGCAGCGTTGGAGTAGGGCCAGGGGGGACTGGGGCCAACGTCCTGACTTTC. This sequence encodes CSVGVGPGGTGANVLTF.

This chain joins TRBV4-1 and TRBJ2-6; D not resolved. Looked up from germline, CDR1 is MGHRA and CDR2 is YSYEKL. Trimming removed 1 base at V and 0 bases at J, with 10 bases between. This CDR3 has 17 amino acids. Here the CDR3 reads CASSQGTAHSGANVLTF. For the CDR3, the DNA is TGCGCCAGCAGCCAAGGAACAGCTCACTCTGGGGCCAACGTCCTGACTTTC.

The sample holds one count of this clone. The chain couples TRBV6-4 to TRBJ1-6, with a tentative D call TRBD1 (6 bases). This CDR3 is 14 amino acids long. With 3 bases removed from V and 5 bases from J, the gap between germline ends came to 8 bases. CDR1 MRHNA and CDR2 SNTAGT come from the germline V gene. In DNA form, the CDR3 reads TGTGCCAGCAGTGAGGGGGCCGATAATTCACCCCTCCACTTT. This translates into CASSEGADNSPLHF.

The gene calls are TRBV10-3 and TRBJ2-7, with D perhaps matching TRBD2 (6 bases). Trimming stripped 5 bases from V and 2 bases from J, with 10 bases between. From germline, CDR1 is ENHRY and CDR2 SYGVKD. The CDR3 has 13 amino acids. CDR3 region: CAISSGEAYEQYF. The CDR3, as DNA: TGTGCCATCAGTTCGGGAGAGGCCTACGAGCAGTACTTC.

This clone has just a few counts. The V gene is TRBV6-5, the J gene TRBJ2-7; D is undetermined. The V gene's germline CDR1 is MNHEY and CDR2 SVGAGI. V gave up 5 bases and J gave up 0 bases, with 14 bases separating them. This CDR3 region has 15 residues. In nucleotides, the CDR3 is TGTGCCAGCAGTACGCCAGGCAGCCTCTCCTACGAGCAGTACTTC. It codes for CASSTPGSLSYEQYF.

This chain joins TRBV5-6 and TRBJ1-2, with TRBD1 identical over 7 bases. V was clipped by 6 bases and J by 2 bases; unmatched bases: 10. CDR3 size: 15 residues. The germline CDR1 and CDR2 sequences are SGHDT and YYEEEE. The CDR3 protein is CASTGTEDSNYGYTF. The CDR3 nucleotides read TGTGCCAGCACCGGGACAGAAGATTCCAACTATGGCTACACCTTC.

This clone was seen just once. The chain recombines TRBV5-1 with TRBJ2-7, with 11 bases aligning to TRBD1. V was pared by 5 bases and J by 4 bases, with 14 bases of the junction left unmatched. CDR3 size: 17 residues. Germline values: CDR1 SGHRS, CDR2 YFSETQ. Here the CDR3 DNA reads TGCGCCAGCAGTTATCTGTCCGGGACAGGGGGGGCTTACGAGCAGTACTTC. Amino acids: CASSYLSGTGGAYEQYF.

The rearrangement links TRBV29-1 to TRBJ1-2, with 8 nucleotides matching TRBD1. V shed 6 bases, J shed 5 bases, and the junction held 17 bases outside the gene matches. Germline CDR1 SQVTM, CDR2 ANQGSEA. This CDR3 is built from 16 residues. The CDR3 sequence: CSVDRGPTGGVYGYTF. The CDR3, as DNA: TGCAGCGTAGATCGGGGTCCTACAGGGGGAGTTTATGGCTACACCTTC.

CDR3 sequence (DNA): TGCGCCAGCAGCCAAGTATTAAATGCTGGGGCCAACGTCCTGACTTTC. Translated, it gives CASSQVLNAGANVLTF. The V gene is TRBV4-1, the J gene TRBJ2-6; no definite D call. Trimming left V 1 base short and J 2 bases short, with 9 bases between. There are 16 residues in the CDR3. CDR1 MGHRA and CDR2 YSYEKL come from the germline V gene.

The gene calls are TRBV19 and TRBJ1-1; TRBD1 matches 8 bases. J was trimmed by 10 bases and V by 7 bases; bases with no gene match: 11. The germline gives CDR1 LNHDA, CDR2 SQIVND (reference sequence). CDR3 length: 13 residues. In DNA form, the CDR3 reads TGTGCCAGTACCACAGGGGGGGCAGTTTCAGCTTTCTTT. Protein product: CASTTGGAVSAFF.

The rearrangement joins TRBV19 to TRBJ2-1, with D perhaps matching TRBD1 (6 bases). From germline, CDR1 is LNHDA and CDR2 SQIVND (reference sequence). V lost 8 bases and J 1 base, leaving 15 bases between the germline ends. The CDR3 covers 15 residues. The CDR3 sequence: CASHPTGQSYNEQFF. In nucleotides, the CDR3 is TGTGCCAGTCACCCTACAGGGCAGTCCTACAATGAGCAGTTCTTC.

The V gene is TRBV5-1, the J gene TRBJ2-7, with D tentatively TRBD1 (6 bases). V was clipped by 4 bases and J by 2 bases, with 13 bases between them. This CDR3 is 14 amino acids long. Germline V gene lookup returns CDR1 SGHRS and CDR2 YFSETQ. CDR3 sequence (DNA): TGCGCCAGCAGCCCCAAGGGACAAACCTACGAGCAGTACTTC. This translates into CASSPKGQTYEQYF.

The chain combines TRBV5-1 with TRBJ1-1; no reliable D call. Looked up from germline, CDR1 is SGHRS and CDR2 is YFSETQ. CDR3 length equals 12 residues. V gave up 1 base and J gave up 4 bases, with 5 bases separating them. In DNA, the CDR3 is TGCGCCAGCAGCTTGACCGGCACTGAAGCTTTCTTT. Protein sequence: CASSLTGTEAFF.

The chain is built from TRBV6-2 or TRBV6-3 and TRBJ1-5; TRBD1 aligns across 7 bases. V lost 5 bases, J lost 5 bases, and 3 bases stayed unmatched. CDR1 is MNHEY, CDR2 SVGEGT, per germline. The CDR3 has 13 amino acids. CDR3 sequence: CASSTGAYQPQHF. CDR3 coding DNA: TGTGCCAGCAGTACAGGGGCCTATCAGCCCCAGCATTTT.

In its sample, this clone was seen a few times. The chain carries TRBV19 and TRBJ2-7; TRBD1 matches 8 bases. The junction had 11 bases not matched to a gene; V was cut back by 10 bases and J by 3 bases. The CDR3 spans 14 residues. Germline loops: CDR1 LNHDA, CDR2 SQIVND (reference sequence). The CDR3 protein is CATSTGTGLYEQYF. In nucleotides, the CDR3 is TGTGCCACCTCGACCGGGACAGGACTCTACGAGCAGTACTTC.

The V gene is TRBV27, the J gene TRBJ2-7; a weak D match, TRBD1 (5 bases). The V gene lost 10 bases and the J gene lost 3 bases, with 16 bases spanning the gap. Germline V gene sequence: CDR1 MNHEY, CDR2 SMNVEV (reference sequence). The CDR3 sequence is 13 residues long. CDR3 DNA sequence: TGTGCCACCCTCGAAGGGGAAGGCTACGAGCAGTACTTC. Its protein is CATLEGEGYEQYF.

The V gene is TRBV19, the J gene TRBJ2-2, with D perhaps TRBD1 (6 bases). The germline V gene encodes CDR1 LNHDA and CDR2 SQIVND (reference sequence). The CDR3 consists of 17 residues. V was cut by 4 bases and J by 0 bases, with 15 bases left in between. CDR3 bases: TGTGCCAGTAGTACGGTACGAGGACAGACGAACACCGGGGAGCTGTTTTTT. Residues: CASSTVRGQTNTGELFF.

This chain joins TRBV4-3 and TRBJ2-1; tentative D call: TRBD2 (5 bases). CDR3 length: 16 amino acids. Germline CDR1 and CDR2: LGHNA and YSLEER. V was clipped by 2 bases and J by 5 bases, with 16 bases between them. The CDR3 DNA follows: TGCGCCAGCAGCCAACAAGGAGGAGGAGGAGACAATGAGCAGTTCTTC. It encodes CASSQQGGGGDNEQFF.

The rearrangement joins TRBV6-2 or TRBV6-3 to TRBJ2-5; TRBD1 matches at 7 bases. The CDR3 runs to 15 residues. The junction had 11 bases not matched to a gene; V was cut back by 6 bases and J by 4 bases. The germline gives CDR1 MNHEY, CDR2 SVGEGT. The CDR3 is CASRPSDRARETQYF. CDR3 sequence (DNA): TGTGCCAGCAGACCTTCCGACAGGGCGCGAGAGACCCAGTACTTC.

The rearrangement joins TRBV13 to TRBJ2-6, with 11 bases matching TRBD2. Germline V gene sequence: CDR1 PRHDT, CDR2 FYEKMQ (reference sequence). V shed 3 bases and J 0 bases; nucleotides not matched to a gene: 4. The CDR3 extends over 18 amino acids. The CDR3 DNA reads TGTGCCAGCAGCTTGGGACTAGCGGCCCTCTCTGGGGCCAACGTCCTGACTTTC. It specifies CASSLGLAALSGANVLTF.

The V call is TRBV6-4, the J call TRBJ1-2; weak D call: TRBD1 (5 bases). V lost 2 bases and J 8 bases, leaving 12 bases between the germline ends. The CDR3 runs 13 residues. Germline V gives CDR1 MRHNA, CDR2 SNTAGT. CDR3 nucleotide sequence: TGTGCCAGCAGTGACCGGGGGGGATCGGGCTACACCTTC. Protein sequence: CASSDRGGSGYTF.